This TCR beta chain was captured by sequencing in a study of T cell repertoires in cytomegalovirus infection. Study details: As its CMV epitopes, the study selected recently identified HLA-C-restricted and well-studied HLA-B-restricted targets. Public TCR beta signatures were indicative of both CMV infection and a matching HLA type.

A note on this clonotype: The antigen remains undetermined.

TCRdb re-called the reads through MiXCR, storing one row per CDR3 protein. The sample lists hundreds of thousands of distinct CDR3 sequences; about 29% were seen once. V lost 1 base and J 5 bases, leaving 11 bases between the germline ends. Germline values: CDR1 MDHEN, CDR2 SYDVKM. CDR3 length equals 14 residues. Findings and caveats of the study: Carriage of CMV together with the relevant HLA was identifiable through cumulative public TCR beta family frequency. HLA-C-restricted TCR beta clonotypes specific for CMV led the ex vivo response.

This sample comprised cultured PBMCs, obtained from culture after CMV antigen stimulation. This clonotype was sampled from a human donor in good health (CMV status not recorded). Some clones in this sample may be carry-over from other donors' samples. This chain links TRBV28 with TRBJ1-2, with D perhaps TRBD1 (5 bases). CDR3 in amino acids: CASSLSDSPYGYTF. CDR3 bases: TGTGCCAGCAGTTTATCCGACAGCCCGTATGGCTACACCTTC.